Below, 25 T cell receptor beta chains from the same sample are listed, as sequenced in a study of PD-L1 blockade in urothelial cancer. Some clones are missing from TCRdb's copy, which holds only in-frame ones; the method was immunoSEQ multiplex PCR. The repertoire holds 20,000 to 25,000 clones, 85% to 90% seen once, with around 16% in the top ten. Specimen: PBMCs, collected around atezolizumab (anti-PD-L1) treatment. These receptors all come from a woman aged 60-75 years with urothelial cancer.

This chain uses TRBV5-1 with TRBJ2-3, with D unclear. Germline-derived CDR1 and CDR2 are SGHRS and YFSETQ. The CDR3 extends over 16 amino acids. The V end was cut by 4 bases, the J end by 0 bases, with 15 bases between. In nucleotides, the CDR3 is TGCGCCAGCAGCCCAACAGACACCTCTAGCACAGATACGCAGTATTTT. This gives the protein CASSPTDTSSTDTQYF.

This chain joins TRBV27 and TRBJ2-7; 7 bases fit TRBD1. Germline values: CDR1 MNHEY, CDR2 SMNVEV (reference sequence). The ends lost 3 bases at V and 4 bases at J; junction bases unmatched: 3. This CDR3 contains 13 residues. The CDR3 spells CASSFSQGYEQYF. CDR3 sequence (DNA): TGTGCCAGCAGTTTTTCACAGGGGTACGAGCAGTACTTC.

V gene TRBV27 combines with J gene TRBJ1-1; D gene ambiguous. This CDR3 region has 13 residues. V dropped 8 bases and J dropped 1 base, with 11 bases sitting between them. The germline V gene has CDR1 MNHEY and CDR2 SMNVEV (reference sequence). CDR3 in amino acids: CASAYGSNTEAFF. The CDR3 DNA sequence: TGTGCCAGCGCATACGGGTCGAACACTGAAGCTTTCTTT.

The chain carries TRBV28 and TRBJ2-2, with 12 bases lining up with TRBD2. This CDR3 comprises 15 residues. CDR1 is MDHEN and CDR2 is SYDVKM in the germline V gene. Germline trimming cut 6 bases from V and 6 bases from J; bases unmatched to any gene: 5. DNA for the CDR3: TGTGCCAGCAGGAGACTAGCGGGAGTTCCCGGGGAGCTGTTTTTT. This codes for CASRRLAGVPGELFF.

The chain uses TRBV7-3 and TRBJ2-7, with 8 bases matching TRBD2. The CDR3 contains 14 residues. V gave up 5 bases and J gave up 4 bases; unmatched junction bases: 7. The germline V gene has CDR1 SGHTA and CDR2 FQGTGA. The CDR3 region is CASSPGTRGYEQYF. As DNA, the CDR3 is TGTGCCAGCAGCCCCGGGACTAGGGGGTACGAGCAGTACTTC.

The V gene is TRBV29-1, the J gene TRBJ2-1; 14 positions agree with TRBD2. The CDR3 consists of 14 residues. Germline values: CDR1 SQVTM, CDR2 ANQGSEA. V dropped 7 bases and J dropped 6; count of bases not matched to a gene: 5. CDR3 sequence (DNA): TGCAGCGCCCGGACTAGCGGGAGGTCCAATGAGCAGTTCTTC. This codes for CSARTSGRSNEQFF.

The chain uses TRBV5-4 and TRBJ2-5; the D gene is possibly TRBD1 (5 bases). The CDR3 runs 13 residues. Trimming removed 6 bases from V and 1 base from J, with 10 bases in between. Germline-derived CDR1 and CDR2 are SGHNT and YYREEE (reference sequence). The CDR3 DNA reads TGTGCCAGCACCCGCGACAGCCAAGAGACCCAGTACTTC. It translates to CASTRDSQETQYF.

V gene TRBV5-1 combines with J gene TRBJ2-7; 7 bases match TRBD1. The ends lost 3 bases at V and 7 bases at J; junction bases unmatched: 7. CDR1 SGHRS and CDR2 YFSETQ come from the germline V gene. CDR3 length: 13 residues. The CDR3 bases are TGCGCCAGCAGCTATACAGGGGTGGGGGAGCAGTACTTC. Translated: CASSYTGVGEQYF.

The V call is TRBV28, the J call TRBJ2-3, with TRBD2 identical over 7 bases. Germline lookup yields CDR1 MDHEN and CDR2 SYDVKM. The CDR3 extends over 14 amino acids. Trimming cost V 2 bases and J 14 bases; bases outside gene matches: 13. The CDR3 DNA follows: TGTGCCAGCAGTTTAAAGTTATCCAGCGGGAACCGGTATTTT. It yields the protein CASSLKLSSGNRYF.

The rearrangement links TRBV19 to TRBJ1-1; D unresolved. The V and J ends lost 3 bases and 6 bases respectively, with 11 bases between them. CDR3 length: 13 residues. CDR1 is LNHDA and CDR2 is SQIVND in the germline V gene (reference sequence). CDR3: CASSIVRGAEAFF. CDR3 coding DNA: TGTGCCAGTAGTATTGTACGGGGAGCTGAAGCTTTCTTT. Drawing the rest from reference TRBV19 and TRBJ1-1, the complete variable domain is DGGITQSPKYLFRKEGQNVTLSCEQNLNHDAMYWYRQDPGQGLRLIYYSQIVNDFQKGDIAEGYSVSREKKESFPLTVTSAQKNPTAFYLCASSIVRGAEAFFGQGTRLTVV.

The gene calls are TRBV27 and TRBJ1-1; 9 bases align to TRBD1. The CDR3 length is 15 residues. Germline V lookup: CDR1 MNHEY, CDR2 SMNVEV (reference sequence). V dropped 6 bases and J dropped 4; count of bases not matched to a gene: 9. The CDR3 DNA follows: TGTGCCAGCAGAGCTGGGCGGGACAGGGTCACTGAAGCTTTCTTT. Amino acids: CASRAGRDRVTEAFF.

Here the CDR3 reads CASSIPGTGGEVRGYTF. The CDR3 region has the DNA TGTGCCAGTAGTATCCCCGGGACAGGGGGCGAAGTACGAGGCTACACCTTC. The rearrangement joins TRBV19 to TRBJ1-2, with 12 bases matching TRBD1. V lost 3 bases and J lost 8; bases outside the gene matches: 13. This CDR3 is built from 17 residues. Per germline, CDR1 LNHDA and CDR2 SQIVND (reference sequence). Full variable domain (rest looked up from reference TRBV19 and TRBJ1-2): DGGITQSPKYLFRKEGQNVTLSCEQNLNHDAMYWYRQDPGQGLRLIYYSQIVNDFQKGDIAEGYSVSREKKESFPLTVTSAQKNPTAFYLCASSIPGTGGEVRGYTFGSGTRLTVV.

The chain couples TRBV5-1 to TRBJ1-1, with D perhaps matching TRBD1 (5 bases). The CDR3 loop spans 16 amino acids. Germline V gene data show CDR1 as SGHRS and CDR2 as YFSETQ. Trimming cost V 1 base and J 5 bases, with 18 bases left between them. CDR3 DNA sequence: TGCGCCAGCAGCTTGAGTAGTCGCGGGGCTGGAACTGAAGCTTTCTTT. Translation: CASSLSSRGAGTEAFF.

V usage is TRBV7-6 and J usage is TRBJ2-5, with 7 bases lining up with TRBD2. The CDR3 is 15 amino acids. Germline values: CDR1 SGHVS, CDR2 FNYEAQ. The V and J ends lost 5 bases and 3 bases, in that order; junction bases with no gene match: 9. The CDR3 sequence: CASSQLGTTKETQYF. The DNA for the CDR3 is TGTGCCAGCAGCCAGCTCGGGACTACTAAAGAGACCCAGTACTTC.

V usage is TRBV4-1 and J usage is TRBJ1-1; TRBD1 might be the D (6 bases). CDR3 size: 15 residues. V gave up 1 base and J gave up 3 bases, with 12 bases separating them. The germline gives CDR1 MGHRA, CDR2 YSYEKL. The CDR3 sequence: CASSQVDSLYTEAFF. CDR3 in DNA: TGCGCCAGCAGCCAAGTGGACAGTCTATACACTGAAGCTTTCTTT.

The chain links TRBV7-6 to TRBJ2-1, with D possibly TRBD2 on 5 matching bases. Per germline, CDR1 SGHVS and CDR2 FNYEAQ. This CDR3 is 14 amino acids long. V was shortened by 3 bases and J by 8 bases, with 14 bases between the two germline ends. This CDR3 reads CASSFGQLSDEQFF. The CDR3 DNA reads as TGTGCCAGCAGCTTTGGCCAGCTTAGCGATGAGCAGTTCTTC.

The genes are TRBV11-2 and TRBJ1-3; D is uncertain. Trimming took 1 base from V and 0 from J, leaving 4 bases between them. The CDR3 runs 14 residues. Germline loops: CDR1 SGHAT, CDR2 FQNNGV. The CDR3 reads CASSLAGSGNTIYF. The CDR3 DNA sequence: TGTGCCAGCAGCTTAGCGGGCTCTGGAAACACCATATATTTT.

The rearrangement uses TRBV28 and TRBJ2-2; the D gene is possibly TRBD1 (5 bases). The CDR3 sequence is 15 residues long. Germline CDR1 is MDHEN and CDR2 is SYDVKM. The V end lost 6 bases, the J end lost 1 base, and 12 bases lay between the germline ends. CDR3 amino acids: CASRLLGQNTGELFF. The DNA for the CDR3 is TGTGCCAGCAGGCTACTCGGACAGAACACCGGGGAGCTGTTTTTT.

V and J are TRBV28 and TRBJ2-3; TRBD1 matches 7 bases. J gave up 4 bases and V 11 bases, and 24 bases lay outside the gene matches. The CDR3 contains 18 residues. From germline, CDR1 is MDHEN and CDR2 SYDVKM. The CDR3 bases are TGTGCCTCGTACCCGGGACAGCACCGCCCCATATGGGCAGATACGCAGTATTTT. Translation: CASYPGQHRPIWADTQYF.

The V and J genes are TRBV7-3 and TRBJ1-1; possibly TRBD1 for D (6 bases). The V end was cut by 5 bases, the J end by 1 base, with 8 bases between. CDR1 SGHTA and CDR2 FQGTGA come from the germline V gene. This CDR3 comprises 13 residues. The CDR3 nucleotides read TGTGCCAGCAGCCGACAGGCGAACACTGAAGCTTTCTTT. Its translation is CASSRQANTEAFF.

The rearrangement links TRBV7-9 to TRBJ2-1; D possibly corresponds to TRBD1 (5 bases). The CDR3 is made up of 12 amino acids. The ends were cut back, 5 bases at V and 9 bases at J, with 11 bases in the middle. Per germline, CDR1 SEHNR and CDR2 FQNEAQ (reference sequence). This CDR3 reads CASSKTDAEQFF. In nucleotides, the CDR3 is TGTGCCAGCAGCAAGACAGATGCTGAGCAGTTCTTC.

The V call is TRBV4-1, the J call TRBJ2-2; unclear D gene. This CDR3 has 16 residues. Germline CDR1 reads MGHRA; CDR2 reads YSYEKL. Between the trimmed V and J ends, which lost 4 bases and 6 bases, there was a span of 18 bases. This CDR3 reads CASSRGFLVSPGELFF. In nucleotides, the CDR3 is TGCGCCAGCAGCCGAGGATTCCTAGTTAGCCCCGGGGAGCTGTTTTTT.

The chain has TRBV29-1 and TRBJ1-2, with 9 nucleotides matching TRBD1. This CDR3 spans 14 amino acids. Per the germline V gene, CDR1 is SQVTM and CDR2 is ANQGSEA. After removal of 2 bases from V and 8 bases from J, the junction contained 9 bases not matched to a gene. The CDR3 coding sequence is TGCAGCGTTGAATGGGTACAGGGGGCGCGAGGCTACACCTTC. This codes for CSVEWVQGARGYTF.

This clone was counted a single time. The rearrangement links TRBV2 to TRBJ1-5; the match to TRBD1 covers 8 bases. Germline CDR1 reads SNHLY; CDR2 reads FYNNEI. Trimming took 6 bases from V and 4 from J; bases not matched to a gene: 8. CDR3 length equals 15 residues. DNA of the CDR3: TGTGCCAGCAGCGCGGCCGGACAGGGAAATCAGCCCCAGCATTTT. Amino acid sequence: CASSAAGQGNQPQHF. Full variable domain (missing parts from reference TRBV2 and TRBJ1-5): EPEVTQTPSHQVTQMGQEVILRCVPISNHLYFYWYRQILGQKVEFLVSFYNNEISEKSEIFDDQFSVERPDGSNFTLKIRSTKLEDSAMYFCASSAAGQGNQPQHFGDGTRLSIL.

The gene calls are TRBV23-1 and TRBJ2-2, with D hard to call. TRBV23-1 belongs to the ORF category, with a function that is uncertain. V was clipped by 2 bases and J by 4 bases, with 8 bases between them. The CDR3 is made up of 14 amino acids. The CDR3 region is CASSQPPGTGELFF. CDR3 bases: TGCGCCAGCAGTCAACCCCCCGGCACCGGGGAGCTGTTTTTT.